Following are 2 T cell receptor beta chains from one sample sequenced in a study of T cell changes during pregnancy in multiple sclerosis. Repertoires were generated with immunoSEQ multiplex PCR, while TCRdb's copy carries only in-frame clones and drops some. The sample shows about 67,000 clones, 75% to 95% of them seen only once. The source was peripheral blood, collected in the first trimester of pregnancy. These receptor sequences come from a female donor with multiple sclerosis, enrolled in a pregnancy study.

The rearrangement links TRBV7-8 to TRBJ2-3; D gene ambiguous. The CDR3 consists of 13 residues. V lost 2 bases to trimming and J lost 0 bases, with 3 bases between them. Germline V gene lookup returns CDR1 SGHVS and CDR2 FQNEAQ. CDR3 sequence reads: CASSLSSTDTQYF. The CDR3 bases are TGTGCCAGCAGCTTATCGAGCACAGATACGCAGTATTTT.

This chain connects TRBV11-1 to TRBJ1-2; TRBD1 aligns across 8 bases. V was pared by 2 bases and J by 4 bases, with 15 bases of the junction left unmatched. The germline CDR1 and CDR2 sequences are SGHAT and FQDESV (reference sequence). The CDR3 is 18 residues long. Here the CDR3 DNA reads TGTGCCAGCAGCTTACGTCGGACAGGGACCTCCGGTCCCTATGGCTACACCTTC. Amino acid sequence: CASSLRRTGTSGPYGYTF.